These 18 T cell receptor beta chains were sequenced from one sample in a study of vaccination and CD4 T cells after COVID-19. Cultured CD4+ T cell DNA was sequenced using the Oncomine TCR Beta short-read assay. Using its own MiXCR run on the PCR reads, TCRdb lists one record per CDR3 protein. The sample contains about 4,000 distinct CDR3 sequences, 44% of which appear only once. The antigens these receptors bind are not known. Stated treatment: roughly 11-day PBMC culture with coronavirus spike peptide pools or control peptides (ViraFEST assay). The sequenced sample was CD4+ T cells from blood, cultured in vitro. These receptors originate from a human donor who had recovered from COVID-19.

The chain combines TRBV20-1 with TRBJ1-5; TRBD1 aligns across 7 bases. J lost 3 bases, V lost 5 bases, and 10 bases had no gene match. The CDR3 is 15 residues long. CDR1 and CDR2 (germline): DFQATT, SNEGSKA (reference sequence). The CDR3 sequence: CSAAGQSKPNQPQHF. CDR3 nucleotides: TGCAGTGCTGCGGGACAGTCTAAACCCAATCAGCCCCAGCATTTT.

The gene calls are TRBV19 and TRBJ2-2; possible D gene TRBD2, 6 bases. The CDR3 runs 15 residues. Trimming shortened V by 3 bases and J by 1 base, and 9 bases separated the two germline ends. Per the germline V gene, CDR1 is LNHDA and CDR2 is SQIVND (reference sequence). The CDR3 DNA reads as TGTGCCAGTAGTATTGTGCGGGAGAACACCGGGGAGCTGTTTTTT. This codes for CASSIVRENTGELFF.

In DNA, the CDR3 is TGTGCCAGCAGCTTGGACTACCAAGAGACCCAGTACTTC. Its protein is CASSLDYQETQYF. V usage is TRBV11-1 and J usage is TRBJ2-5; D may be TRBD2 (5 bases). This CDR3 is built from 13 residues. With 3 bases removed from V and 0 bases from J, the gap between germline ends came to 5 bases. The germline V gene encodes CDR1 SGHAT and CDR2 FQDESV (reference sequence).

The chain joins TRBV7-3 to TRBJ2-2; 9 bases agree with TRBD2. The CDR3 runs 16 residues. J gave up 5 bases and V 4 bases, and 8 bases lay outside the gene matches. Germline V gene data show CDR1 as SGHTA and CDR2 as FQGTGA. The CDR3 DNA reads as TGTGCCAGCAGCTCGACTAGCGGCCGAGGGACCGGGGAGCTGTTTTTT. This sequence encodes CASSSTSGRGTGELFF.

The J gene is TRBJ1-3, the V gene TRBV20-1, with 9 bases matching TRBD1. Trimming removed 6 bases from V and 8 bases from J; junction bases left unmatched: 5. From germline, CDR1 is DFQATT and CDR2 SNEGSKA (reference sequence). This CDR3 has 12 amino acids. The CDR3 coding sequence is TGCAGTGCCCAGGGACAGGGAGACACCATATATTTT. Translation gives CSAQGQGDTIYF.

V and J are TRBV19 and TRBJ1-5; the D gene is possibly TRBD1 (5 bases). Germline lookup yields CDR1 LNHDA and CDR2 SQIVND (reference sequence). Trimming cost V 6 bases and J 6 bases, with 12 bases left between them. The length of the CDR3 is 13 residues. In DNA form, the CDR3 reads TGTGCCAGTAGCCGGGACGTCGTTCAGCCCCAGCATTTT. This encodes CASSRDVVQPQHF. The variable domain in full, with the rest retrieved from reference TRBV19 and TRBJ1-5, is DGGITQSPKYLFRKEGQNVTLSCEQNLNHDAMYWYRQDPGQGLRLIYYSQIVNDFQKGDIAEGYSVSREKKESFPLTVTSAQKNPTAFYLCASSRDVVQPQHFGDGTRLSIL.

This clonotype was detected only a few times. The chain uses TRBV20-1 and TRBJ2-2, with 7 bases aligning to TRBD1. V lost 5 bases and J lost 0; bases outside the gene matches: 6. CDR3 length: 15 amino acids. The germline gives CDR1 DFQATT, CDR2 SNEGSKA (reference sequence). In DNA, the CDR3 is TGCAGTGCTCCGAGACAGGGTGCGAACACCGGGGAGCTGTTTTTT. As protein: CSAPRQGANTGELFF.

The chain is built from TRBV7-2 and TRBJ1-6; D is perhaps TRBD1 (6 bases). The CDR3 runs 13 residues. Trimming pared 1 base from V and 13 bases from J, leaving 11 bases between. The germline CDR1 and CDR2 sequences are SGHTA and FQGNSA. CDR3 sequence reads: CASSLDRQAPLHF. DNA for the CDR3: TGTGCCAGCAGCTTAGACAGACAGGCGCCCCTCCACTTT.

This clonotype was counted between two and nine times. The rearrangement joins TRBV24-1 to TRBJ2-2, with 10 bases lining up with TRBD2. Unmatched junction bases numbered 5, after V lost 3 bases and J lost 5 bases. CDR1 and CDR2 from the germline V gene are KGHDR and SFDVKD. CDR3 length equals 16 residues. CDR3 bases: TGTGCCACCAGTGATCCGGGACTAGCGCCGACCGGGGAGCTGTTTTTT. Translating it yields CATSDPGLAPTGELFF.

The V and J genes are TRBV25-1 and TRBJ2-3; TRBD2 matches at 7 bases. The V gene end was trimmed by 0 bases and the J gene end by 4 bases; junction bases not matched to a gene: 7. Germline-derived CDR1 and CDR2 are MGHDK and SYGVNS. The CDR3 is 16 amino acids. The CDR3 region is CASSEYSGGLADTQYF. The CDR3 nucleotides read TGTGCCAGCAGTGAATACTCGGGGGGACTCGCAGATACGCAGTATTTT.

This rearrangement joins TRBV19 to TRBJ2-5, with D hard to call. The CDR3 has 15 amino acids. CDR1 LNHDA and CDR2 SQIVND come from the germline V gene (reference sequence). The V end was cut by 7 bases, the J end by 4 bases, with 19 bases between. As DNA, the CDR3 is TGTGCCAGTACCCCAACGGGCCCGAACTTAGAGACCCAGTACTTC. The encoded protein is CASTPTGPNLETQYF.

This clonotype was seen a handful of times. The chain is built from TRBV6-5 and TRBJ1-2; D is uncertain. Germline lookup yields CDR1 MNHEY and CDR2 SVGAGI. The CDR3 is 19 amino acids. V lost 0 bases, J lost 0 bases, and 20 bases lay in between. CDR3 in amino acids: CASSYSIFRRDRSNYGYTF. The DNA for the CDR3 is TGTGCCAGCAGTTACTCGATATTTCGTCGTGACCGCTCTAACTATGGCTACACCTTC.

The chain's CDR3 is CATSGTSGRTDTQYF. The CDR3 nucleotides read TGTGCCACCTCAGGGACTAGCGGGAGAACAGATACGCAGTATTTT. V is TRBV19 and J is TRBJ2-3; 14 bases match TRBD2. CDR1 and CDR2 from the germline V gene are LNHDA and SQIVND (reference sequence). The CDR3 runs 15 residues. V shed 10 bases and J 3 bases; nucleotides not matched to a gene: 6.

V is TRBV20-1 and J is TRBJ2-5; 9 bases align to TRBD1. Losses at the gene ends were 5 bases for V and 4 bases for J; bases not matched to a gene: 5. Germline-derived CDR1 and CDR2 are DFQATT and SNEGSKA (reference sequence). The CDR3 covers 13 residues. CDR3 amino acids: CSASGQGGETQYF. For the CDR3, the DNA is TGCAGTGCTTCGGGACAGGGAGGAGAGACCCAGTACTTC.

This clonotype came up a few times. CDR3 sequence (DNA): TGTGCCAGCAGTTCCCGGACAGCCTCGAGCTCTGGGGCCAACGTCCTGACTTTC. Its translation is CASSSRTASSSGANVLTF. This chain links TRBV6-5 with TRBJ2-6; perhaps TRBD1 as D (6 bases). The germline V and J ends were trimmed by 4 bases and 0 bases, with 16 bases remaining between them. This CDR3 contains 18 residues. Per the germline V gene, CDR1 is MNHEY and CDR2 is SVGAGI.

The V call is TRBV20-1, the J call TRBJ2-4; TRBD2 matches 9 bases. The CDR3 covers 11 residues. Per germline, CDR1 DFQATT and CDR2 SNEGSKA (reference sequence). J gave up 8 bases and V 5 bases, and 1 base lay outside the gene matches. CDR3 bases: TGCAGTGCTGGACTAGCGCACATTCAGTACTTC. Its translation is CSAGLAHIQYF.

The CDR3: CAWSVRGAQPQHF. CDR3 bases: TGTGCCTGGAGTGTACGGGGGGCACAGCCCCAGCATTTT. V is TRBV30 and J is TRBJ1-5; maybe TRBD1 (6 bases). V was shortened by 0 bases and J by 7 bases, with 10 bases between the two germline ends. The CDR3 extends over 13 amino acids. Germline V lookup: CDR1 GTSNPN, CDR2 SVGIG (reference sequence).

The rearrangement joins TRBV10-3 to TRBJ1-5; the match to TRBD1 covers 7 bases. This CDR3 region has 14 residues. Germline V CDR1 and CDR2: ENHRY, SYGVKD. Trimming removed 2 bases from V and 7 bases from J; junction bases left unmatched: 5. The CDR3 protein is CAISEDDRDQPQHF. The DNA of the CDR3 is TGTGCCATCAGTGAGGATGACAGGGACCAGCCCCAGCATTTT.